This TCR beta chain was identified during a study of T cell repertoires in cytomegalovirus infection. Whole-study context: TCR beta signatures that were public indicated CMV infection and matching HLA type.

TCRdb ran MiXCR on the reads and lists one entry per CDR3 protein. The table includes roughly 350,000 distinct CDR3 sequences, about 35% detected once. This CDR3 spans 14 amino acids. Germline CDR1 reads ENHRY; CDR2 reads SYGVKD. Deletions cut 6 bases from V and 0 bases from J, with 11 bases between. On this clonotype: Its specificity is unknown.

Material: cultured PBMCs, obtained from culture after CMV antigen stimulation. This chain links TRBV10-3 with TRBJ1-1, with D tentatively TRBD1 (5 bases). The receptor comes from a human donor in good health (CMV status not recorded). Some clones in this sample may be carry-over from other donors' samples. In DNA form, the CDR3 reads TGTGCCATCAGCACGGGACGGATGAACACTGAAGCTTTCTTT. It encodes CAISTGRMNTEAFF.